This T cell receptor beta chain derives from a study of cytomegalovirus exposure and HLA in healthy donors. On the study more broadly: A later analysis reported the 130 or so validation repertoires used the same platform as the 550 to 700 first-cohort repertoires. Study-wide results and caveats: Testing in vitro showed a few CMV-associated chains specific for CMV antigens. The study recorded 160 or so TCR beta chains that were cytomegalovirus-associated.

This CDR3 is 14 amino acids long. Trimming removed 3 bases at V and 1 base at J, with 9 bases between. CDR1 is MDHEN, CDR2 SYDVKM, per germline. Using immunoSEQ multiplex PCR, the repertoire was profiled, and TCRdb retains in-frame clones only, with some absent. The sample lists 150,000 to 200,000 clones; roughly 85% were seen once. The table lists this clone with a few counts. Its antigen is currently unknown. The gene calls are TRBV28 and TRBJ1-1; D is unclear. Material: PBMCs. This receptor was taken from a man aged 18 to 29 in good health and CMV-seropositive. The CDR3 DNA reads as TGTGCCAGCAGTTTGATAGGGAGGAACACTGAAGCTTTCTTT. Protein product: CASSLIGRNTEAFF.